This T cell receptor beta chain was identified during a study of CD8 T cells in ankylosing spondylitis. Study outcomes and limitations: Within ankylosing spondylitis blood, a TCR beta motif made up of roughly eight highly homologous variants appeared to be characteristic. Disease-linked clones were reportedly significantly enriched in matched ankylosing spondylitis synovial fluid. Peripheral blood samples showed relatively rare disease-linked clones, and these clones were CD8+.

This CDR3 spans 15 amino acids. Germline CDR1 is MNHEY and CDR2 is SVGEGT. Trimming pared 5 bases from V and 9 bases from J, leaving 20 bases between. Using quantitative 5'-RACE with molecular barcodes, the authors made TCR beta libraries. TCRdb reanalysed the 5' RACE reads using MiXCR and keeps one entry per CDR3 protein. In the table there are about 800,000 distinct CDR3 sequences, about 10% of which are singletons. This clonotype has a handful of counts. The target antigen is unknown. This chain joins TRBV6-2 or TRBV6-3 and TRBJ2-4; D is perhaps TRBD1 or TRBD2 (6 bases each). Sequencing used blood, either unsorted or a sorted T cell fraction (not recorded which). The TCR originated in a male donor with ankylosing spondylitis. CDR3 sequence reads: CASSPRGQGMSIQYF. Written as DNA, the CDR3 is TGTGCCAGCAGTCCCCGGGGGCAGGGAATGAGCATTCAGTACTTC.